These 24 T cell receptor beta chains came from one sample sequenced in a study of blood T cells in healthy people across ages. A sample-barcoded 5' primer and a J-beta primer mix were used in a second PCR of roughly 7 to 12 cycles. TCRdb reprocessed the 5' RACE reads with MiXCR, giving one entry per CDR3 protein. The data hold roughly 800,000 distinct CDR3 sequences, with 25% observed a single time. This sample was also put to use in a study of T cells of mothers and their children.

The sequenced sample was blood. Receptors were obtained from a boy aged 5 to 17 in good health.

The chain is built from TRBV7-3 and TRBJ2-7, with D uncertain. Germline values: CDR1 SGHTA, CDR2 FQGTGA. The CDR3 loop spans 14 amino acids. The V gene lost 2 bases and the J gene lost 2 bases, with 10 bases spanning the gap. As DNA, the CDR3 is TGTGCCAGCAGCTTAGAGTATACCCCCTACGAGCAGTACTTC. Translating gives CASSLEYTPYEQYF.

The chain employs TRBV11-2 and TRBJ2-5; a weak D match, TRBD2 (5 bases). The DNA matches TRBJ2-1 better at its end, which makes the J call doubtful. Germline CDR1 is SGHAT and CDR2 is FQNNGV. This CDR3 has 17 amino acids. The CDR3: CASSTSGMEVTYNEQFF. The CDR3 DNA reads TGTGCCAGCAGCACATCCGGGATGGAGGTGACCTACAATGAGCAGTTCTTC.

This chain joins TRBV7-9 and TRBJ1-4; D unresolved. This CDR3 spans 15 amino acids. V lost 4 bases and J 2 bases, leaving 11 bases between the germline ends. Germline V CDR1 and CDR2: SEHNR, FQNEAQ (reference sequence). The CDR3 nucleotides read TGTGCCAGCAGCTCCCCGGTCGGGACTAATGAAAAACTGTTTTTT. Translation: CASSSPVGTNEKLFF.

This rearrangement joins TRBV13 to TRBJ2-5; maybe TRBD1 (5 bases). The V end lost 2 bases, the J end lost 5 bases, and 15 bases lay between the germline ends. The V gene's germline CDR1 is PRHDT and CDR2 FYEKMQ (reference sequence). The CDR3 loop spans 15 amino acids. The CDR3 protein is CASSLLVAGLETQYF. CDR3 nucleotide sequence: TGTGCCAGCAGCTTATTGGTGGCAGGGCTGGAGACCCAGTACTTC.

The rearrangement joins TRBV12-3 or TRBV12-4 to TRBJ2-5; D is unclear. This CDR3 has 13 residues. Trimming left V 6 bases short and J 5 bases short, with 13 bases between. The CDR3 DNA sequence: TGTGCCAGCAGCCACTGGAGAAGGGAGACCCAGTACTTC. This translates into CASSHWRRETQYF.

The genes are TRBV7-9 and TRBJ2-7, with D maybe TRBD1 (6 bases). V dropped 2 bases and J dropped 0 bases, with 17 bases sitting between them. This CDR3 is 17 amino acids long. Germline CDR1 reads SEHNR; CDR2 reads FQNEAQ (reference sequence). This CDR3 reads CASSLSRLVGASYEQYF. DNA for the CDR3: TGTGCCAGCAGCTTATCAAGACTCGTGGGGGCCTCCTACGAGCAGTACTTC.

The rearrangement joins TRBV7-2 to TRBJ2-5; 11 bases align to TRBD2. Germline V gene lookup returns CDR1 SGHTA and CDR2 FQGNSA. V shed 6 bases, J shed 0 bases, and the junction held 6 bases outside the gene matches. The CDR3 contains 16 residues. The CDR3 sequence is CASRLRLAGNQETQYF. The CDR3 DNA follows: TGTGCCAGCAGACTAAGACTAGCGGGGAACCAAGAGACCCAGTACTTC. Looking up the rest from reference TRBV7-2 and TRBJ2-5 gives the full variable domain: GAGVSQSPSNKVTEKGKDVELRCDPISGHTALYWYRQSLGQGLEFLIYFQGNSAPDKSGLPSDRFSAERTGGSVSTLTIQRTQQEDSAVYLCASRLRLAGNQETQYFGPGTRLLVL.

The chain recombines TRBV28 with TRBJ2-7; 8 nucleotides line up with TRBD2. This CDR3 spans 14 amino acids. Germline V gives CDR1 MDHEN, CDR2 SYDVKM. J was trimmed by 5 bases and V by 4 bases; bases with no gene match: 7. In nucleotides, the CDR3 is TGTGCCAGCAGTTCAAGGACTAGCCCCAACGAGCAGTACTTC. Its translation: CASSSRTSPNEQYF.

This clonotype occurred a few times. The chain carries TRBV29-1 and TRBJ2-7; D is perhaps TRBD2 (6 bases). Trimming left V 4 bases short and J 4 bases short, with 11 bases between. The CDR3 spans 12 residues. Germline CDR1 is SQVTM and CDR2 is ANQGSEA. As DNA, the CDR3 is TGCAGCGTTGGACTAGGTGGGTACGAGCAGTACTTC. Translated: CSVGLGGYEQYF.

CDR3 sequence: CASSAGTGDLEPQHF. In DNA, the CDR3 is TGTGCCAGCAGCGCAGGGACAGGGGATTTGGAGCCCCAGCATTTT. The rearrangement uses TRBV9 and TRBJ1-5, with 10 bases matching TRBD1. CDR1 and CDR2 from the germline V gene are SGDLS and YYNGEE. CDR3 length: 15 amino acids. V gave up 3 bases and J gave up 8 bases; unmatched junction bases: 8.

The chain is built from TRBV11-2 and TRBJ2-5, with D possibly matching TRBD1 (6 bases). Germline loops: CDR1 SGHAT, CDR2 FQNNGV. Trimming shortened V by 2 bases and J by 7 bases, and 14 bases separated the two germline ends. The CDR3 is 14 amino acids. The CDR3 sequence is CASSLLQGWATQYF. CDR3 DNA: TGTGCCAGCAGCTTACTGCAGGGGTGGGCGACCCAGTACTTC.

V is TRBV4-1 and J is TRBJ2-5; 8 bases align to TRBD2. The CDR3 length is 15 residues. V shed 5 bases and J 5 bases; nucleotides not matched to a gene: 10. Germline V gene sequence: CDR1 MGHRA, CDR2 YSYEKL. In nucleotides, the CDR3 is TGCGCCAGCAGCTATCAAGCGGGAGTATGGGAGACCCAGTACTTC. It specifies CASSYQAGVWETQYF.

The V and J genes are TRBV29-1 and TRBJ2-7; the D is unclear. CDR1 and CDR2 (germline): SQVTM, ANQGSEA. The CDR3 spans 13 residues. Trimming stripped 1 base from V and 0 bases from J, with 7 bases between. The CDR3 coding sequence is TGCAGCGTTGAAGCCCGAAACTCCTACGAGCAGTACTTC. Protein sequence: CSVEARNSYEQYF.

The chain is built from TRBV29-1 and TRBJ2-5, with 10 bases aligning to TRBD2. The J call may be wrong; the DNA end is better matched by TRBJ2-1. The length of the CDR3 is 12 residues. Per germline, CDR1 SQVTM and CDR2 ANQGSEA. For the CDR3, the DNA is TGCAGCCATGCTAGCGGGGGATATGAGCAGTTCTTC. This translates into CSHASGGYEQFF.

J is TRBJ1-5 and V is TRBV12-3 or TRBV12-4, with D possibly TRBD1 on 5 matching bases. The CDR3 runs to 13 residues. Deletions cut 8 bases from V and 2 bases from J, with 10 bases between. The CDR3 sequence: CASSRVGNQPQHF. CDR3 in DNA: TGTGCCAGCTCCAGGGTAGGCAATCAGCCCCAGCATTTT.

The V call is TRBV29-1, the J call TRBJ1-4; tentatively, D is TRBD1 (5 bases). This CDR3 region has 13 residues. V was trimmed by 5 bases and J by 10 bases, leaving 17 bases between them. CDR1 and CDR2 from the germline V gene are SQVTM and ANQGSEA. CDR3 in amino acids: CSVTTGGKGKLFF. The DNA of the CDR3 is TGCAGCGTTACAACAGGAGGCAAGGGAAAACTGTTTTTT. Full variable domain (missing parts from reference TRBV29-1 and TRBJ1-4): SAVISQKPSRDICQRGTSLTIQCQVDSQVTMMFWYRQQPGQSLTLIATANQGSEATYESGFVIDKFPISRPNLTFSTLTVSNMSPEDSSIYLCSVTTGGKGKLFFGSGTQLSVL.

The V call is TRBV6-6, the J call TRBJ1-5; TRBD1 is a possible D gene (6 bases). Germline V gene data show CDR1 as MNHNY and CDR2 as SVGAGI (reference sequence). The CDR3 runs to 17 residues. Trimming removed 0 bases at V and 0 bases at J, with 12 bases between. The CDR3 coding sequence is TGTGCCAGCAGTTACTCGGAAGGGGGTTATAGCAATCAGCCCCAGCATTTT. Residues: CASSYSEGGYSNQPQHF.

This clonotype has a handful of counts. This chain links TRBV20-1 with TRBJ1-4; 9 nucleotides match TRBD1. The V gene end was trimmed by 0 bases and the J gene end by 5 bases; junction bases not matched to a gene: 4. The CDR3 loop spans 15 amino acids. CDR1 is DFQATT, CDR2 SNEGSKA, per germline (reference sequence). Here the CDR3 reads CSARDRQGGNEKLFF. The CDR3 DNA reads TGCAGTGCTAGAGATAGACAGGGGGGAAATGAAAAACTGTTTTTT.

This clonotype has a handful of counts. The chain joins TRBV4-3 to TRBJ2-7; TRBD2 agrees at 7 bases. This CDR3 has 15 amino acids. Trimming at V came to 0 bases and at J to 3 bases, leaving 5 bases not matched to a gene. Germline assignment: CDR1 LGHNA and CDR2 YSLEER. In DNA form, the CDR3 reads TGCGCCAGCAGCCAAGACGTCGGGGGGAACTACGAGCAGTACTTC. Translating gives CASSQDVGGNYEQYF.

This clonotype has more than one count but fewer than ten. The V and J genes are TRBV20-1 and TRBJ2-7, with 10 nucleotides matching TRBD1. Germline trimming cut 4 bases from V and 3 bases from J; bases unmatched to any gene: 6. The CDR3 loop spans 14 amino acids. CDR1 and CDR2 (germline): DFQATT, SNEGSKA (reference sequence). Written as DNA, the CDR3 is TGCAGTGCTACAGGGACAGGGGCTCTCTACGAGCAGTACTTC. It codes for CSATGTGALYEQYF.

This clonotype was seen only a few times. V is TRBV7-3 and J is TRBJ2-5, with 7 bases aligning to TRBD1. V trimming: 5 bases; J trimming: 0 bases; junction bases outside the gene matches: 3. This CDR3 is built from 14 residues. The germline V gene has CDR1 SGHTA and CDR2 FQGTGA. CDR3 bases: TGTGCCAGCAGCCCGACAGGGTACCAAGAGACCCAGTACTTC. Protein sequence: CASSPTGYQETQYF.

The chain uses TRBV20-1 and TRBJ2-1; weak D call: TRBD2 (7 bases). The better agreement between TRBJ2-5 and the DNA end casts doubt on the J call. The CDR3 spans 15 residues. Germline V CDR1 and CDR2: DFQATT, SNEGSKA (reference sequence). The CDR3 coding sequence is TGCAGTGCTAGAGATTTAACGGGGGGCTGGGAGACCCAGTACTTC. This sequence encodes CSARDLTGGWETQYF.

This clonotype came up a few times. CDR3: CASSHTSNEQFF. CDR3 bases: TGTGCCAGCAGCCACACTAGTAACGAGCAGTTCTTC. The chain couples TRBV11-2 to TRBJ2-1; possible D gene TRBD2, 5 bases. This CDR3 region has 12 residues. Germline V gene lookup returns CDR1 SGHAT and CDR2 FQNNGV. With 5 bases removed from V and 10 bases from J, the gap between germline ends came to 12 bases. The full variable domain, its missing parts supplied by reference TRBV11-2 and TRBJ2-1, is EAGVAQSPRYKIIEKRQSVAFWCNPISGHATLYWYQQILGQGPKLLIQFQNNGVVDDSQLPKDRFSAERLKGVDSTLKIQPAKLEDSAVYLCASSHTSNEQFFGPGTRLTVL.

The chain has TRBV18 and TRBJ1-6, with D uncertain. The V gene lost 2 bases and the J gene lost 8 bases, with 10 bases spanning the gap. The CDR3 sequence is 14 residues long. Germline-derived CDR1 and CDR2 are KGHSH and LQKENI. As DNA, the CDR3 is TGTGCCAGCTCACCATCGGGGAGGGATTCACCCCTCCACTTT. Translation: CASSPSGRDSPLHF.